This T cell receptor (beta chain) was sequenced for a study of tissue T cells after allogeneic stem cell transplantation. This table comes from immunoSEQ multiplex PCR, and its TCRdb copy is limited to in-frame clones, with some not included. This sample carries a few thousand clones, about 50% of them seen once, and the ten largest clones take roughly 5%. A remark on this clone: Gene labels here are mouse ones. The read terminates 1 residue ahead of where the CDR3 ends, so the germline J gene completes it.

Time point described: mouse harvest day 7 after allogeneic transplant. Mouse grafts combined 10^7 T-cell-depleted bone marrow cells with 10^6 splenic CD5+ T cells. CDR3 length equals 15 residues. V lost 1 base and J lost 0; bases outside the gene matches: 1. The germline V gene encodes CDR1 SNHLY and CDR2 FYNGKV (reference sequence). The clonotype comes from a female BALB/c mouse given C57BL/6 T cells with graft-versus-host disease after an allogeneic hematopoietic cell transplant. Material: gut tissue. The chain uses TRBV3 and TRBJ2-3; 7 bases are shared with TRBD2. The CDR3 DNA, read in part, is TGTGCCAGCAGCTTAGGCTGGGGGAGTGCAGAAACGCTGTAT. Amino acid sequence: CASSLGWGSAETLY. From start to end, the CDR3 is CASSLGWGSAETLYF.